This T cell receptor (beta chain) was identified in a study of neurological immune-mediated disorders. Points from the study as a whole: In HTLV-1-associated myelopathy, TCR clonal expansion was greatest, whereas multiple sclerosis had the least, falling below healthy controls. Expanded clones shared no identical CDR3 amino acid sequences across subjects, which suggested private TCR-beta repertoires in all groups.

This clonotype was observed many times. Its cognate antigen is unknown. Germline loops: CDR1 KGHSH, CDR2 LQKENI. The V end lost 2 bases, the J end lost 6 bases, and 13 bases lay between the germline ends. The CDR3 totals 14 residues. The authors produced cDNA by 5'RACE using 10-nucleotide random UMIs. In TCRdb, the 5' RACE reads were re-called with MiXCR into one record per CDR3 protein. The data show fewer than 70,000 distinct CDR3 sequences, about 8.9% seen once. As for time point: longitudinal time-point 2. The study drew its healthy controls from blood bank volunteers in Maryland, USA. The chain has TRBV18 and TRBJ1-1, with D possibly being TRBD1 (5 bases). Sequencing input: PBMCs. The clonotype originates from a young man in good health. CDR3 in DNA: TGTGCCAGCTCACCAGTTTCGAGGGGCCCTGAAGCTTTCTTT. It is translated as CASSPVSRGPEAFF.